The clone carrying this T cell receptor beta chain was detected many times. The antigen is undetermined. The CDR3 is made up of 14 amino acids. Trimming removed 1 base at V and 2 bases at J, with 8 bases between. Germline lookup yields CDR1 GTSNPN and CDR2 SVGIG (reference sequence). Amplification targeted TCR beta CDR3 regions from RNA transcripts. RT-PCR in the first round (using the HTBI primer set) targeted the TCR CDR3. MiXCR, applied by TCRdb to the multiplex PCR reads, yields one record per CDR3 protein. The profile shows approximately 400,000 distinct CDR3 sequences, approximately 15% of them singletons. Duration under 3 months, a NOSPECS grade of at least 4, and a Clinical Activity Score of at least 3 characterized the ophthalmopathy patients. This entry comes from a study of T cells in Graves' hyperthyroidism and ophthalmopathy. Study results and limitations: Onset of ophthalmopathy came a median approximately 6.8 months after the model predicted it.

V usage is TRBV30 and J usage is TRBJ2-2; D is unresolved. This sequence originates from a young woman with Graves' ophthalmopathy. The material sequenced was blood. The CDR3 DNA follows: TGTGCCTGGAGTGCAGGCGTTAACACCGGGGAGCTGTTTTTT. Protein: CAWSAGVNTGELFF.